The clone carrying this T cell receptor beta chain appeared a few times. Antigen: not known. The source of the sample is a study of beta chain features in type 1 diabetes. Study-level background: Researchers looked at fewer than 110 million sorted cells across all samples. Findings and caveats of the study: Shortening of TCRB CDR3s, moderate but significant, appeared in all four CD4+ subsets of Type 1 diabetes patients.

Sequenced material consisted of expressed TCRB transcripts (all of the isolated RNA was reverse transcribed). Here immunoSEQ multiplex PCR was the method, and the copy in TCRdb shows in-frame clones only, minus some. The sample yields roughly 300,000 clones, more than 13% seen once. It was via CD45RO/CCR7/CD25/CD127/CD95/CD27 that CD4+ naive, central memory, regulatory and stem cell-like memory cells were sorted. This CDR3 has 17 residues. CDR1 and CDR2 (germline): SNHLY, FYNNEI. V dropped 6 bases and J dropped 2; count of bases not matched to a gene: 9. The chain uses TRBV2 and TRBJ2-7; 14 bases fit TRBD2. Sequenced material: naive CD4+ T cells from blood. This receptor was taken from a man aged 25 to 40 with type 1 diabetes. CDR3 in DNA: TGTGCCAGCAGAGGAGGACTAGCGGGAGGAGGTCCCTACGAGCAGTACTTC. Encoded protein: CASRGGLAGGGPYEQYF.